Listed below are T cell receptor beta chains from one sample, sequenced in a study of stem cell transplantation in POMP-related autoinflammatory disease. Here immunoSEQ multiplex PCR was the method, and the copy in TCRdb shows in-frame clones only, minus some. This sample has tens of thousands of clones, with 75% to 85% found just once. The input for sequencing was CD4+ T cells from PBMCs, taken before stem cell transplantation. These receptors were collected from a human donor with POMP-related autoinflammation and immune dysregulation (PRAID). The conserved cysteine and the conserved F or W are not part of the CDR3 here. Not all rows give a size; the values are once, few, many and, for expanded clones, a class.

clone size	V gene	CDR3 protein
.	TRBV6-5	ASHPTAGTGGGEY
.	TRBV30	AWRPTSGGPYEQY
.	TRBV7-9	ASSATGPGNTIY
.	TRBV25-1	ASSRLQGAGSGANVLT
.	TRBV2	ASRAEQETQY
.	TRBV5-4	ASSFGGMENTEAF
.	TRBV6-5	ASSPRGPENTIY
.	TRBV2	ASSWGRVNTGELF
.	TRBV5-6	ASSLLTGLTSGRSYEQY
.	TRBV6-4	ASRSSGTGGTEAF
.	TRBV30	AWSVRDRGWSEQF
.	TRBV7-2	ASSLGLSSSGPFEQF
few	TRBV5-1	ASSLGTGNGGYT
.	TRBV5-1	ASSLTGLETQY
.	TRBV14	ASSQGIRANVLT
.	TRBV30	AWSVLTGGYT
.	TRBV13	ASSLGIFGATRGELF
.	TRBV28	ASSLSPGTAHEQY
.	TRBV2	ASKADTDTQY
once	TRBV19	ASSIRGQGAAYEQY
once	TRBV15	ATETSGTDTQY
once	TRBV5-1	ASSSDPVSGGDNEQF
.	TRBV30	AWKGYNSPLH
.	TRBV30	AWSSGREGSPLH
.	TRBV28	ASSPPEARRAYEQY
.	TRBV6-4	ASRTRQGDQPQH
.	TRBV6-1	ASSEVASGERIDTQY
.	TRBV27	ASSFRHLNTEAF
once	TRBV5-1	ASSLITGSTEAF
.	TRBV15	ATSRLGTRGTDTQY
.	TRBV27	ASRVQGGTNTGELF
.	TRBV6-5	ASRRVSTEAF
.	TRBV29-1	SVVREYGYT
.	TRBV4-1	ASSQEQGFQPQH
.	TRBV4-1	ASSHGTSGGRTDTQY
.	TRBV5-1	ASSLVSGTGFTGELF